This T cell receptor (beta chain) was identified in a study of blood T cell repertoires in COVID-19. Study-wide background: Acute-phase and convalescent COVID-19 samples originated in the United States, Italy and Spain. T cells, B-cell-depleted T cells, or PBMCs supplied cDNA or gDNA.

Assay used: immunoSEQ multiplex PCR; TCRdb lists only in-frame clones, some missing. The sample shows some 130,000 clones, less than 90% of them seen only once. The germline V and J ends were trimmed by 0 bases and 0 bases, with 12 bases remaining between them. The germline V gene encodes CDR1 MNHEY and CDR2 SVGEGT. The CDR3 loop spans 17 amino acids. The V gene is TRBV6-2 or TRBV6-3, the J gene TRBJ2-1; D might be TRBD2 (6 bases). The TCR originated in a man aged 55 to 70 with acute or convalescent COVID-19. Sequencing input: peripheral blood. The CDR3, as DNA: TGTGCCAGCAGTTACTCGAGGGCGGGGAGCTCCTACAATGAGCAGTTCTTC. It codes for CASSYSRAGSSYNEQFF.